A selection of T cell receptor beta chains follows, all from one sample in a study of blood T cell repertoires in COVID-19. The table came from immunoSEQ multiplex PCR; TCRdb's copy has only in-frame clones and leaves some out. The table includes around 250,000 clones, about nine tenths detected once. Sequenced: peripheral blood. The source is a woman aged 30 to 39 with active or convalescent COVID-19. The CDR3 runs from the conserved cysteine through the conserved F or W. A D gene is named only where the DNA matches it firmly. Not every row has a clone size; where given, it reads once, few, many or a size class.

TRBJ2-7 | TRBV19 | TRBD1 | NA | TGTGCCAGTATGGGGTTCAACAGGGGCTCCTACGAGCAGTACTTC | CASMGFNRGSYEQYF
TRBJ1-2 | TRBV9 | NA | NA | TGTGCCAGCAGCCCCACGGGGGCAGGGGAGGGGTATGGCTACACCTTC | CASSPTGAGEGYGYTF
TRBJ1-6 | TRBV21-1 | NA | few | TGTGCCAGCAGCAAAGGATGGAATGGGAGCTCCTATAATTCACCCCTCCACTTT | CASSKGWNGSSYNSPLHF
TRBJ2-7 | TRBV6-1 | NA | NA | TGTGCCAGCAGTGATCTTTCCCCAGGGGAGGAGCAGTACTTC | CASSDLSPGEEQYF
TRBJ1-2 | TRBV5-6 | TRBD1 | NA | TGTGCCAGCAGCCCAGGGACAGGCTATGGCTACACCTTC | CASSPGTGYGYTF
TRBJ1-3 | TRBV9 | TRBD1 | NA | TGTGCCAGCAGCGGCGGGACAGGGGACCCCCTAGGTAGCTCTGGAAACACCATATATTTT | CASSGGTGDPLGSSGNTIYF
TRBJ2-2 | TRBV7-3 | TRBD1 | NA | TGTGCCAGCAGCTCCCAGGGACAGGGGGACGGGGAGCTGTTTTTT | CASSSQGQGDGELFF
TRBJ1-5 | TRBV19 | NA | NA | TGTGCCAGTAGTCACAGGTTTCCTCATCAGCCCCAGCATTTT | CASSHRFPHQPQHF
TRBJ2-1 | TRBV9 | TRBD2 | NA | TGTGCCAGCAGCGTAGGAGGGAGGGGAGCCTACAATGAGCAGTTCTTC | CASSVGGRGAYNEQFF
TRBJ2-7 | TRBV7-9 | NA | NA | TGTGCCAGCAGCTTATCGGGAGACTCTGGCGAGCAGTACTTC | CASSLSGDSGEQYF
TRBJ1-3 | TRBV28 | NA | NA | TGTGCCAGCGAAGGGGGTGACAGTTCCTCTGGAAACACCATATATTTT | CASEGGDSSSGNTIYF
TRBJ1-1 | TRBV29-1 | TRBD1 | NA | TGCAGCGTTTTTACGACGGGACAGGGGGCGGGTGAAGCTTTCTTT | CSVFTTGQGAGEAFF
TRBJ2-1 | TRBV29-1 | TRBD1 | NA | TGCAGCGTTGAAAAGGACAGGGGGTTAAATGAGCAGTTCTTC | CSVEKDRGLNEQFF
TRBJ2-3 | TRBV7-2 | TRBD1 | few | TGTGCCAGCAGCCTGGACAGGGGGCGCTTGGATACGCAGTATTTT | CASSLDRGRLDTQYF
TRBJ2-1 | TRBV7-2 | NA | NA | TGTGCCAGCAGCATCCCGGACAGCTACAATGAGCAGTTCTTC | CASSIPDSYNEQFF
TRBJ2-6 | TRBV29-1 | TRBD1 | NA | TGCAGCGTGATGACAGGGGCCCCCTCTGGGGCCAACGTCCTGACTTTC | CSVMTGAPSGANVLTF
TRBJ1-4 | TRBV5-5 | NA | NA | TGTGCCAGCAGCTTGTACAGGGATAATGAAAAACTGTTTTTT | CASSLYRDNEKLFF
TRBJ2-7 | TRBV21-1 | NA | NA | TGTGCCACCCCAAGTCGGGTAAGATACGAGCAGTACTTC | CATPSRVRYEQYF
TRBJ2-7 | TRBV10-3 | TRBD1 | NA | TGTGCCATCAAGTCGACAGGGATCGAGCAGTACTTC | CAIKSTGIEQYF
TRBJ1-3 | TRBV4-1 | TRBD1 | few | TGCGCCAGCAGCCAGAGGGGGGGACAGGGGACCGGAAACACCATATATTTT | CASSQRGGQGTGNTIYF
TRBJ2-7 | TRBV6-1 | TRBD2 | NA | TGTGCCAGCAGTGAAGCACTAGCGGGGGCATACGAGCAGTACTTC | CASSEALAGAYEQYF
TRBJ2-3 | TRBV3-1/TRBV3-2 | TRBD2 | NA | TGTGCCAGCTCGGGGGGGCGAAGAGATACGCAGTATTTT | CASSGGRRDTQYF
TRBJ2-5 | TRBV5-1 | TRBD1 | NA | TGCGCCAGCAGCTCCGTTCCGGGACAGCAGGAGACCCAGTACTTC | CASSSVPGQQETQYF
TRBJ2-5 | TRBV7-2 | TRBD2 | NA | TGTGCCAGCAGCTTATATCCTAGCGGGGAGACCCAGTACTTC | CASSLYPSGETQYF
TRBJ2-7 | TRBV3-1/TRBV3-2 | TRBD1 | NA | TGTGCCAGCAGCCAGGGGACAGGGTCCTACGAGCAGTACTTC | CASSQGTGSYEQYF
TRBJ1-2 | TRBV14 | NA | NA | TGTGCCAGCAGCCAAGAAGGGGGGGGAGGAAGCTATGGCTACACCTTC | CASSQEGGGGSYGYTF
TRBJ1-2 | TRBV18 | TRBD1 | once | TGTGCCAGCTCACCAATGGGACAGGGCATCAATGGCTACACCTTC | CASSPMGQGINGYTF
TRBJ1-6 | TRBV6-4 | TRBD1 | NA | TGTGCCAGCAGTGCCATAGGACAGGGTTTTTCACCCCTCCACTTT | CASSAIGQGFSPLHF
TRBJ1-4 | TRBV19 | TRBD1 | NA | TGTGCCAGTAGATCAGCGAGGAACAGGGGGGATGAAAAACTGTTTTTT | CASRSARNRGDEKLFF
TRBJ1-4 | TRBV6-5 | NA | few | TGTGCCAGCCTACCCACTGCCCATAATGAAAAACTGTTTTTT | CASLPTAHNEKLFF
TRBJ1-4 | TRBV27 | NA | NA | TGTGCCAGCAGCCTAGGATCCCCTAATGAAAAACTGTTTTTT | CASSLGSPNEKLFF
TRBJ1-2 | TRBV2 | TRBD1 | NA | TGTGCCAGCAGTGAGACAGGGGTAGGCTACACCTTC | CASSETGVGYTF
TRBJ2-2 | TRBV6-5 | NA | NA | TGTGCCAGCAGCGGAGGGGCCCGGCCAACCGGGGAGCTGTTTTTT | CASSGGARPTGELFF
TRBJ1-4 | TRBV19 | TRBD1 | NA | TGTGCCACTCGGCAGGGGGGAAGGGCAACTAATGAAAAACTGTTTTTT | CATRQGGRATNEKLFF
TRBJ2-1 | TRBV7-2 | NA | once | TGTGCCAGCAGTTTCCAGGGTACCCTATCCTACAATGAGCAGTTCTTC | CASSFQGTLSYNEQFF
TRBJ1-2 | TRBV6-6 | TRBD1 | NA | TGTGCCAGCAGTCCCGCCGGACGACAGGGGCGGGGCTATGGCTACACCTTC | CASSPAGRQGRGYGYTF
TRBJ1-6 | TRBV5-5 | TRBD1 | NA | TGTGCCAGCAGCCCGAAGACAGGGGGTTTATCACCCCTCCACTTT | CASSPKTGGLSPLHF
TRBJ2-7 | TRBV5-4 | NA | NA | TGTGCCAGCAGCCACGTACGGGGGTCCACTTACGAGCAGTACTTC | CASSHVRGSTYEQYF
TRBJ2-5 | TRBV19 | NA | NA | TGTGCCAGTAGGACGGGTCATTCGGAAGAGACCCAGTACTTC | CASRTGHSEETQYF
TRBJ1-6 | TRBV6-5 | TRBD1 | NA | TGTGCCAGCAATAGGGGACAGGGGGCCGGATCACCCCTCCACTTT | CASNRGQGAGSPLHF
TRBJ1-2 | TRBV5-1 | TRBD1 | NA | TGCGCCAGCAGCTTGAGAGGGTGGGACAGGACCTTTAACTATGGCTACACCTTC | CASSLRGWDRTFNYGYTF
TRBJ2-5 | TRBV4-1 | NA | NA | TGCGCCAGCAGCCCCAGGACTGCTGAACCGGCGGCCCAGTACTTC | CASSPRTAEPAAQYF
TRBJ2-1 | TRBV7-6 | TRBD2 | NA | TGTGCCAGCAGCTTAGAGGCTAGCGGGGGACCCCTGGACAATGAGCAGTTCTTC | CASSLEASGGPLDNEQFF
TRBJ1-2 | TRBV7-2 | NA | NA | TGTGCCAGCAGCTTTTCAATCCTCGGGGGCTACACCTTC | CASSFSILGGYTF
TRBJ2-1 | TRBV9 | TRBD2 | NA | TGTGCCAGCAGCGTGACCAGCGGGGCCGACAATGAGCAGTTCTTC | CASSVTSGADNEQFF
TRBJ2-3 | TRBV4-3 | TRBD2 | NA | TGCGCCAGCAGCCAAGGGGCTAGCGGCGGGACAGATACGCAGTATTTT | CASSQGASGGTDTQYF
TRBJ1-5 | TRBV4-3 | TRBD1 | NA | TGCGCCAGCAGCCAAGTCCACAACCGACAGGGCTGGCAGCCCCAGCATTTT | CASSQVHNRQGWQPQHF
TRBJ1-4 | TRBV9 | NA | NA | TGTGCCAGCAGCGGGCCGAGGGGTGGGACTGAACTGTTTTTT | CASSGPRGGTELFF